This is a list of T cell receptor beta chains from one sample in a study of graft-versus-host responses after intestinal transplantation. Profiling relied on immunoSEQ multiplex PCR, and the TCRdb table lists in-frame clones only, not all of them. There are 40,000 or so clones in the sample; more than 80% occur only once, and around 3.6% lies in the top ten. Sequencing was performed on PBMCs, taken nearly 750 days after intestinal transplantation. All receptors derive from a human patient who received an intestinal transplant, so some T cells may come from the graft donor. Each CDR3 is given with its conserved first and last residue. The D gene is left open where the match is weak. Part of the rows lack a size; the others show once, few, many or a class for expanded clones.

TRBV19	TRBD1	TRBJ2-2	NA	TGTGCCAGTAGTATTTATCGTCGCGGGGTCGACAGGGGGGCCAACACCGGGGAGCTGTTTTTT	CASSIYRRGVDRGANTGELFF
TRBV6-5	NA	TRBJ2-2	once	TGTGCCAGCAGTTACGGGCTAGCACCCGACACCGGGGAGCTGTTTTTT	CASSYGLAPDTGELFF
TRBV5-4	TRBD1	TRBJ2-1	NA	TGTGCCACGTCTCTCCGGGACAGGGTTACTGGTGAGCAGTTCTTC	CATSLRDRVTGEQFF
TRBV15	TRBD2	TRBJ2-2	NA	TGTGCCACCGGGGCCGGGGGGGGAAAACTTAACACCGGGGAGCTGTTTTTT	CATGAGGGKLNTGELFF
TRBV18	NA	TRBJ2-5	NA	TGTGCCAGCTCATCAAGGCACAGAGAAGAGACCCAGTACTTC	CASSSRHREETQYF
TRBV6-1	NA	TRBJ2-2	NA	TGTGCCAGCAGTGAATTCGGGACGACGAACACCGGGGAGCTGTTTTTT	CASSEFGTTNTGELFF
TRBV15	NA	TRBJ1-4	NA	TGTGCCACCAGCAGAGGAGGGGCCACTAATGAAAAACTGTTTTTT	CATSRGGATNEKLFF
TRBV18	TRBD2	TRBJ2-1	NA	TGTGCCAGCTCACCACTTGTCAGCGGGAGTTACAATGGGCAGTTCTTC	CASSPLVSGSYNGQFF
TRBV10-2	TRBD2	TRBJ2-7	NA	TGCGCCAGTCTAGCGGGAGGCCCCTACGAGCAGTACTTC	CASLAGGPYEQYF
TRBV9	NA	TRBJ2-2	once	TGTGCCAGCAGCGTAGGCCCACCGCGGCTGGTCACCGGGGAGCTGTTTTTT	CASSVGPPRLVTGELFF
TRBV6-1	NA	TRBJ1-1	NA	TGTGCCAGCAGCCCTAGGGGTGCTGAAGCTTTCTTT	CASSPRGAEAFF
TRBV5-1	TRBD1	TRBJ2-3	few	TGCGCCAGCAGCTGGCAGACAGGGACCCTCAGGACAGATACGCAGTATTTT	CASSWQTGTLRTDTQYF
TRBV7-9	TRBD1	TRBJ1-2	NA	TGTGCCAGCAGCCAAGACAGGGAGTATGGCTACACCTTC	CASSQDREYGYTF
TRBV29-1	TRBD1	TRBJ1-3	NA	TGCAGCGTTGGGCCGCGGACAGGGGCAGGAAACACCATATATTTT	CSVGPRTGAGNTIYF
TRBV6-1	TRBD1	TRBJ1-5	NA	TGTGCCAGCAGTGCAGACAGGGGAGTTTCCAATCAGCCCCAGCATTTT	CASSADRGVSNQPQHF
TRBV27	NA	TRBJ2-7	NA	TGTGCCAGCAGCACTGTGCGCTCCTACGAGCAGTACTTC	CASSTVRSYEQYF
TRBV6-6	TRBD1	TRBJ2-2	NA	TGTGCCTCCGGCCCCCAGGGGGACACCGGGGAGCTGTTTTTT	CASGPQGDTGELFF
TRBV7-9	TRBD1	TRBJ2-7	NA	TGTGCCAGCAGCACCACAGGGGCGGGCGAGCAGTACTTC	CASSTTGAGEQYF
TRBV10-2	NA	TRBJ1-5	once	TGCGCCAGCAGTGAGGGGTTCGGGACCCGAAATCAGCCCCAGCATTTT	CASSEGFGTRNQPQHF
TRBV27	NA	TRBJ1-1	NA	TGTGCCAGCAGTTTAATCGCAGGGTCGAACACTGAAGCTTTCTTT	CASSLIAGSNTEAFF
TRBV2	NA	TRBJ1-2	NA	TGTGCCAGCAATTTCGTTGCCGGAGGGAGCATTGATGGCTACACCTTC	CASNFVAGGSIDGYTF
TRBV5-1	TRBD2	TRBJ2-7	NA	TGCGCCAGCAGCTTAGCGGGAGGGGCCTACGAGCAGTACTTC	CASSLAGGAYEQYF
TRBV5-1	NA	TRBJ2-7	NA	TGCGCCAGCAGCTTGGAGGCAGGGCCCCCCTACGAGCAGTACTTC	CASSLEAGPPYEQYF
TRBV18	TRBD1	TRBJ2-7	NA	TGTGCCAGCTCACCCCCAGGGGGTAAGGGCTACGAGCAGTACTTC	CASSPPGGKGYEQYF
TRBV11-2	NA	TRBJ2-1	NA	TGTGCCAGCAGCTTAGCCCCAATCCTAGTTGAGTATGGGAATGAGCAGTTCTTC	CASSLAPILVEYGNEQFF
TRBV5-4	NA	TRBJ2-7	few	TGTGCCAGCAGCCGAGAGCGGAGAGAGCAGTACTTC	CASSRERREQYF
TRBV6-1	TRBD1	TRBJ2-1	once	TGTGCCAGCTCTGACAGGGCGACTGAGCAGTTCTTC	CASSDRATEQFF
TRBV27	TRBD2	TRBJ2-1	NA	TGTGCCAGCAGTTTTTCGGCGGCGGGAGAGGGTGAGCAGTTCTTC	CASSFSAAGEGEQFF
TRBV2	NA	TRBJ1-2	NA	TGTGCCAGCAGTGCACGGGGGTTTGGCTACACCTTC	CASSARGFGYTF
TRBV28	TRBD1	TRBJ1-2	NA	TGTGCCATTACGACAGGGGGAAACTATGGCTACACCTTC	CAITTGGNYGYTF
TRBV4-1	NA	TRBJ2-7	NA	TGCGCCAGCAGCCAAGCCTACGAGCAGTACTTC	CASSQAYEQYF
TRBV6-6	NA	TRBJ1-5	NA	TGTGCCAGCAGTACTACGAACAGGGTTTCTCAGCCCCAGCATTTT	CASSTTNRVSQPQHF
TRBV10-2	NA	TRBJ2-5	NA	TGCGCGTCTTCGGGCGAGCACTTCCAAGAGACCCAGTACTTC	CASSGEHFQETQYF
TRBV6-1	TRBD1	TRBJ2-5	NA	TGTGCCAGCAGCGGACAGGGGGCAGAGACCCAGTACTTC	CASSGQGAETQYF
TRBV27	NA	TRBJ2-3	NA	TGTGCCAGCAGTTTAAAGGGTCTTGGAACTACCACAGATACGCAGTATTTT	CASSLKGLGTTTDTQYF
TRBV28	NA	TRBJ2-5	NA	TGTGCCAGCAGTTACCTAGGTTCCCAAGAGACCCAGTACTTC	CASSYLGSQETQYF
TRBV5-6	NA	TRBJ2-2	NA	TGTGCCAGCAGCTCCCCCGGGCTGGGGTGGACCGGGGAGCTGTTTTTT	CASSSPGLGWTGELFF
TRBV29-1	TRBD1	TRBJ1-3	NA	TGCAGCGTGGGACAGCCGGGAAACACCATATATTTT	CSVGQPGNTIYF
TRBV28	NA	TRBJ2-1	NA	TGTGCCAGCAGTTTATTTGCGCTCCGGGGCTACAATGAGCAGTTCTTC	CASSLFALRGYNEQFF
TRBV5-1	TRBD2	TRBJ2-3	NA	TGCGCCAGCAGCTTCCCCTCCGGGACTAGCGGGGGAAGTAGCACAGATACGCAGTATTTT	CASSFPSGTSGGSSTDTQYF
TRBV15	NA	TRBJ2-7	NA	TGTGCCACCAGCACGCTCGGGATCTCCTACGAGCAGTACTTC	CATSTLGISYEQYF
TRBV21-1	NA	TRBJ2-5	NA	TGTGCCAGCAGCAAGCTGGGACAGGGACAAGAGACCCAGTACTTC	CASSKLGQGQETQYF
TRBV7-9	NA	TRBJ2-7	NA	TGTGCCAGCAGCTTAGGGGAGTTCGAGCAGTACTTC	CASSLGEFEQYF